The clone carrying this T cell receptor beta chain was detected once. The antigen is undetermined. Per germline, CDR1 SGHKS and CDR2 YYEKEE (reference sequence). The CDR3 loop spans 15 amino acids. Trimming cost V 0 bases and J 4 bases, with 12 bases left between them. Clones were sequenced by immunoSEQ multiplex PCR, and TCRdb holds only the in-frame ones, with some missing. This table has about 960,000 clones, over 60% appearing once. The source of the sample is a study of shared clonotypes between healthy human individuals. Study-wide background: Per-donor plates numbered three CD4 naive, three CD4 memory, two CD8 naive and one CD8 memory.

Study-wide points: Despite large depth, rarefaction showed incomplete sorted-subset sequencing. Generally, naive subsets came out with larger estimated richness than memory subsets. Clonotype sharing among donors likely depends on sequencing depth.

This rearrangement joins TRBV5-5 to TRBJ2-3, with D hard to call. This clonotype was sampled from a man younger than 30 in good health. Sequenced input: memory CD4+ T cells sorted from blood. The subset here: CD45RA-negative fraction. The CDR3, as DNA: TGTGCCAGCAGCTTGGCCGCCCAGGTGTCAGATACGCAGTATTTT. Amino acid sequence: CASSLAAQVSDTQYF.